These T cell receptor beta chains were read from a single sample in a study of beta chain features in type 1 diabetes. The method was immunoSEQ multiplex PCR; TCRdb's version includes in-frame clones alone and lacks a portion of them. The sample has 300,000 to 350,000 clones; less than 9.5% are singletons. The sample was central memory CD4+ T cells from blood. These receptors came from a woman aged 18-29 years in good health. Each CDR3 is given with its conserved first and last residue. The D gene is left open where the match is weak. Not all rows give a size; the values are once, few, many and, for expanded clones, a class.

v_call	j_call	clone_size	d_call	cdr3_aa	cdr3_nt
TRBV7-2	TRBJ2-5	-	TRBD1	CASSLDETGKRTQYF	TGTGCCAGCAGCTTAGATGAGACAGGGAAACGGACCCAGTACTTC
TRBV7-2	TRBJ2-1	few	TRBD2	CASSLGGTRANEQFF	TGTGCCAGCAGCTTAGGTGGGACTAGGGCCAATGAGCAGTTCTTC
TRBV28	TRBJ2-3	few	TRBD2	CASSDRDYTDTQYF	TGTGCCAGCAGTGACCGGGACTATACAGATACGCAGTATTTT
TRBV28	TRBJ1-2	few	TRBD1	CASSFFRRQGTGGYTF	TGTGCCAGCAGTTTCTTCCGGCGACAGGGGACTGGCGGCTACACCTTC
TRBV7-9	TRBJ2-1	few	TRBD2	CASSYPGLASNEQFF	TGTGCCAGCAGTTACCCGGGACTAGCCAGCAATGAGCAGTTCTTC
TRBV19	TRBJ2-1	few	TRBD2	CASKDRTGGPYNEQFF	TGTGCCAGTAAGGACCGGACGGGAGGGCCCTACAATGAGCAGTTCTTC
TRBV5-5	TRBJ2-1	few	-	CASSPDGGLYNEQFF	TGTGCCAGCAGCCCGGATGGGGGCTTATACAATGAGCAGTTCTTC
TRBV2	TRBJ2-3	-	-	CASSVRGFTDTQYF	TGTGCCAGCAGTGTGAGGGGATTCACAGATACGCAGTATTTT
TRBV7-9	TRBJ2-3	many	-	CASSPGQGDTQYF	TGTGCCAGCAGCCCAGGGCAGGGAGATACGCAGTATTTT
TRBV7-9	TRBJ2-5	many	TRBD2	CATPSGSQETQYF	TGTGCCACTCCGAGCGGGAGCCAAGAGACCCAGTACTTC
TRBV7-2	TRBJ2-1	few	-	CATSRGTGSGNEQFF	TGTGCCACGAGTAGGGGCACGGGTTCGGGCAATGAGCAGTTCTTC
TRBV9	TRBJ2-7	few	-	CASSQDRVAYEQYF	TGTGCCAGCAGCCAAGATAGGGTGGCCTACGAGCAGTACTTC
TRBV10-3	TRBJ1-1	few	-	CASRPGGEVTEAFF	TGTGCCAGCCGCCCCGGGGGGGAGGTAACTGAAGCTTTCTTT
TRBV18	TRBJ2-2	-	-	CASSPTGQNTGELFF	TGTGCCAGCTCACCAACCGGCCAAAACACCGGGGAGCTGTTTTTT
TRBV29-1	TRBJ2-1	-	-	CSVGGDNEQFF	TGCAGCGTTGGAGGGGACAATGAGCAGTTCTTC
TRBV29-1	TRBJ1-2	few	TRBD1	CSVISAETGSVYGYTF	TGCAGCGTTATCAGCGCAGAGACAGGGAGCGTCTATGGCTACACCTTC
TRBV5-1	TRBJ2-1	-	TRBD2	CASRPGGTTYNEQFF	TGCGCCAGCAGGCCGGGAGGGACCACCTACAATGAGCAGTTCTTC
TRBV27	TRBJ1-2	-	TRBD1	CASRRDRGRGSYGYTF	TGTGCCAGCCGCCGGGACAGGGGGCGAGGAAGCTATGGCTACACCTTC
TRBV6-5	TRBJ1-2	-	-	CASSVVGDLDYGYTF	TGTGCCAGCAGTGTTGTGGGAGACTTGGACTATGGCTACACCTTC
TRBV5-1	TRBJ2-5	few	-	CASSLIPGASETQYF	TGCGCCAGCAGCTTGATTCCGGGGGCTTCAGAGACCCAGTACTTC
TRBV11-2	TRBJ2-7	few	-	CASSSLNPVNEQYF	TGTGCCAGCAGCTCTCTGAACCCGGTTAACGAGCAGTACTTC
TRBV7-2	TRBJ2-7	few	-	CASSLTPGKTYEQYF	TGTGCCAGCAGCTTAACTCCGGGGAAAACCTACGAGCAGTACTTC
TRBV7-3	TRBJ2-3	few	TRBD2	CASSFGLAGTDTQYF	TGTGCCAGCAGCTTCGGACTAGCGGGCACAGATACGCAGTATTTT
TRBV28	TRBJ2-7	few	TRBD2	CASSPGRTDVSSYEQYF	TGTGCCAGCAGTCCCGGGAGGACGGACGTTAGCTCCTACGAGCAGTACTTC
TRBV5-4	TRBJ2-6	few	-	CASSQESGANVLTF	TGTGCCAGCAGCCAGGAATCTGGGGCCAACGTCCTGACTTTC
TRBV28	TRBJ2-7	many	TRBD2	CASTWGTSGINEQYF	TGTGCCAGCACTTGGGGGACTAGCGGGATCAACGAGCAGTACTTC
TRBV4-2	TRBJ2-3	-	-	CASSLGRLNTQYF	TGTGCCAGCAGCTTGGGTCGTCTAAATACGCAGTATTTT
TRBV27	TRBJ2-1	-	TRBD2	CASSLDSSGMGYNEQFF	TGTGCCAGCAGTTTAGATTCTAGCGGGATGGGCTACAATGAGCAGTTCTTC
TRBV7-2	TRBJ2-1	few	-	CASSLQGTGNEQFF	TGTGCCAGCAGCTTACAGGGTACAGGCAATGAGCAGTTCTTC
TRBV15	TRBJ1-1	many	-	CATSILGGSTEAFF	TGTGCCACCAGCATTCTGGGGGGCTCGACTGAAGCTTTCTTT
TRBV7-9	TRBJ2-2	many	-	CASSLRRQSTGELFF	TGTGCCAGCAGCTTAAGGAGACAGTCCACCGGGGAGCTGTTTTTT
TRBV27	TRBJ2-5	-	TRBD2	CASSLSRGGETQYF	TGTGCCAGCAGTTTATCGAGGGGAGGGGAGACCCAGTACTTC
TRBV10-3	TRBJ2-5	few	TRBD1	CAIMRGRDAETQYF	TGTGCCATCATGAGGGGGCGCGATGCAGAGACCCAGTACTTC
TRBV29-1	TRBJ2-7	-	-	CSMTGVSYEQYF	TGCAGCATGACGGGGGTTAGCTACGAGCAGTACTTC
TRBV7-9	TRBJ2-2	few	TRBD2	CASSMKGLAGANTGELFF	TGTGCCAGCAGCATGAAGGGACTAGCGGGAGCGAACACCGGGGAGCTGTTTTTT
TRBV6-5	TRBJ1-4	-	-	CASEESAEKLFF	TGTGCCAGCGAGGAAAGTGCCGAAAAACTGTTTTTT
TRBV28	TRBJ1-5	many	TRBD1	CASTRFMARGSNQPQHF	TGTGCCAGCACCCGTTTTATGGCCAGGGGGAGCAATCAGCCCCAGCATTTT
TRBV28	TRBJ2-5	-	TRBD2	CASSNVLAPQETQYF	TGTGCCAGCAGCAACGTACTAGCGCCTCAAGAGACCCAGTACTTC
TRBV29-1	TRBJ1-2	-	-	CSVEMEINYGYTF	TGCAGCGTTGAAATGGAGATAAACTATGGCTACACCTTC
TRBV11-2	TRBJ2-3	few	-	CASSPLALDYYNTDTQYF	TGTGCCAGCAGCCCATTAGCGTTGGATTATTATAACACAGATACGCAGTATTTT
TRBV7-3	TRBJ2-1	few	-	CASSLSNRVEQFF	TGTGCCAGCAGCTTAAGTAACCGGGTTGAGCAGTTCTTC
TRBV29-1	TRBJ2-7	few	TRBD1	CSVGLQGRQYF	TGCAGCGTTGGGCTACAGGGGAGGCAGTACTTC
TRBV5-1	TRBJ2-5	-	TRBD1	CASSFTGQGLTPQETQYF	TGCGCCAGCAGCTTTACGGGACAGGGTTTAACTCCCCAAGAGACCCAGTACTTC
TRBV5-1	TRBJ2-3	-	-	CASSLTSGIRPDTQYF	TGCGCCAGCAGCTTAACTAGTGGGATTCGCCCAGATACGCAGTATTTT
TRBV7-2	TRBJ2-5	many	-	CAPCEGIQETQYF	TGTGCCCCCTGCGAGGGGATTCAAGAGACCCAGTACTTC
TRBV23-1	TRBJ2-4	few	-	CASSQVNRPPTKNIQYF	TGCGCCAGCAGTCAAGTAAACAGGCCACCAACAAAAAACATTCAGTACTTC
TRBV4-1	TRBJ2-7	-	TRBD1	CASSQGDRGYEQYF	TGCGCCAGCAGCCAAGGAGACAGGGGGTACGAGCAGTACTTC
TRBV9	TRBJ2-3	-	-	CASSGKTSTDTQYF	TGTGCCAGCAGCGGGAAAACTAGCACAGATACGCAGTATTTT
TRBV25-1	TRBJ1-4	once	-	CASSEPEPVVEKLFF	TGTGCCAGCAGTGAACCTGAACCAGTCGTTGAAAAACTGTTTTTT
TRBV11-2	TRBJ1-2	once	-	CASSLLGANYGYTF	TGTGCCAGCAGCTTGCTCGGGGCAAACTATGGCTACACCTTC
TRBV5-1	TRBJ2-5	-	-	CASSLRGNQETQYF	TGCGCCAGCAGCTTAAGAGGGAACCAAGAGACCCAGTACTTC
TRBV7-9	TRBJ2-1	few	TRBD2	CASSRRTSGNEQFF	TGTGCCAGCAGTCGGCGGACTAGCGGGAATGAGCAGTTCTTC
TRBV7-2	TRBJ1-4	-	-	CASSIHEKLFF	TGTGCCAGCAGCATCCATGAAAAACTGTTTTTT
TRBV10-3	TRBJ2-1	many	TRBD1	CAINGETGGSYNEQFF	TGTGCCATCAATGGCGAAACAGGGGGCTCTTACAATGAGCAGTTCTTC
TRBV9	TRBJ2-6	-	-	CASSGGLGSSGANVLTF	TGTGCCAGCAGCGGAGGGTTGGGCAGCTCTGGGGCCAACGTCCTGACTTTC
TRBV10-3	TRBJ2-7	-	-	CAISESTYFSYEQYF	TGTGCCATCAGTGAGTCTACGTATTTCTCCTACGAGCAGTACTTC
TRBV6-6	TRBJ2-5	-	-	CATLGTQPGQTQYF	TGTGCCACCTTGGGAACTCAACCCGGGCAGACCCAGTACTTC